One and the same sample provided the 20 T cell receptor beta chains below, sequenced in a study of shared clonotypes between healthy human individuals. The table came from immunoSEQ multiplex PCR; TCRdb's copy has only in-frame clones and leaves some out. The sample yields 560,000 or so clones, about 95% seen once. As defined, naive CD8 cells were CD45RO-negative and positively selected for CCR7, with terminally differentiated effector memory CD45RA+ cells excluded. The sequencing sample was made of naive CD8+ T cells sorted from blood. These TCRs come from a woman under 40 in good health.

The V call is TRBV9, the J call TRBJ2-7, with 11 bases lining up with TRBD2. Germline values: CDR1 SGDLS, CDR2 YYNGEE. The CDR3 runs 15 residues. Trimming removed 4 bases from V and 4 bases from J; junction bases left unmatched: 7. CDR3 amino acids: CASSPLAGGAYEQYF. As DNA, the CDR3 is TGTGCCAGCAGCCCTTTAGCGGGGGGGGCGTACGAGCAGTACTTC.

The rearrangement links TRBV28 to TRBJ1-1; a weak D match, TRBD1 (6 bases). Germline V lookup: CDR1 MDHEN, CDR2 SYDVKM. Trimming took off 3 bases at V and 8 bases at J, with 10 bases between the two ends. CDR3 size: 12 residues. The CDR3 nucleotides are TGTGCCAGCAGTTTTTTGGACAGAGAAGCTTTCTTT. It encodes CASSFLDREAFF.

The chain links TRBV7-9 to TRBJ2-5, with unresolved D. Trimming removed 6 bases from V and 1 base from J, with 9 bases in between. This CDR3 comprises 13 residues. From germline, CDR1 is SEHNR and CDR2 FQNEAQ (reference sequence). The CDR3 sequence: CASRLSSQETQYF. The CDR3, as DNA: TGTGCCAGCAGACTCTCATCCCAAGAGACCCAGTACTTC.

The chain is built from TRBV19 and TRBJ2-1; unclear D gene. This CDR3 has 15 amino acids. V was shortened by 2 bases and J by 1 base, with 9 bases between the two germline ends. Looked up from germline, CDR1 is LNHDA and CDR2 is SQIVND (reference sequence). CDR3 sequence (DNA): TGTGCCAGTAGTATATCTCCGGGTTCCTACAATGAGCAGTTCTTC. Translating it yields CASSISPGSYNEQFF.

J is TRBJ2-7 and V is TRBV5-1; TRBD2 agrees at 11 bases. The trim removed 0 bases at V and 5 bases at J, leaving 7 bases unmatched. Germline V gives CDR1 SGHRS, CDR2 YFSETQ. The CDR3 runs to 16 residues. This CDR3 reads CASSLGTSGSSHEQYF. Here the CDR3 DNA reads TGCGCCAGCAGCTTGGGTACTAGCGGGAGTTCCCACGAGCAGTACTTC.

This sequence joins TRBV28 and TRBJ2-7; D possibly corresponds to TRBD1 (6 bases). The CDR3 runs 16 residues. Trimming took 2 bases from V and 3 from J, leaving 17 bases between them. Germline lookup yields CDR1 MDHEN and CDR2 SYDVKM. The CDR3 DNA reads TGTGCCAGCAGTTTAACCACAACTCCAGGGGTCTACGAGCAGTACTTC. Its protein is CASSLTTTPGVYEQYF.

The chain is built from TRBV7-9 and TRBJ2-5, with 7 bases aligning to TRBD1. The CDR3 covers 13 residues. V gave up 5 bases and J gave up 5 bases; unmatched junction bases: 5. The germline CDR1 and CDR2 sequences are SEHNR and FQNEAQ (reference sequence). The DNA for the CDR3 is TGTGCCAGCAGCCCAGGGGGATGGGAGACCCAGTACTTC. Residues: CASSPGGWETQYF.

V usage is TRBV7-9 and J usage is TRBJ2-2; no firm D call. CDR3 length: 14 residues. Germline CDR1 reads SEHNR; CDR2 reads FQNEAQ (reference sequence). V was clipped by 5 bases and J by 3 bases, with 10 bases between them. CDR3 loop: CASSLIGDTGELFF. CDR3 in DNA: TGTGCCAGCAGCCTTATCGGAGACACCGGGGAGCTGTTTTTT.

This chain joins TRBV9 and TRBJ1-1, with D perhaps TRBD1 (5 bases). Per germline, CDR1 SGDLS and CDR2 YYNGEE. V was shortened by 3 bases and J by 1 base, with 10 bases between the two germline ends. CDR3 size: 14 residues. In nucleotides, the CDR3 is TGTGCCAGCAGCGCAATAACAGGGAACACTGAAGCTTTCTTT. Its protein product is CASSAITGNTEAFF.

The rearrangement links TRBV5-5 to TRBJ2-7; a weak D match, TRBD2 (5 bases). The germline V gene has CDR1 SGHKS and CDR2 YYEKEE (reference sequence). Trimming removed 4 bases at V and 3 bases at J, with 8 bases between. The CDR3 sequence is 12 residues long. The CDR3 spells CASSPGSYEQYF. In nucleotides, the CDR3 is TGTGCCAGCAGCCCGGGAAGCTACGAGCAGTACTTC.

The chain links TRBV10-1 to TRBJ1-5; no clear D. The CDR3 is made up of 14 amino acids. Trimming cost V 2 bases and J 0 bases, with 5 bases left between them. Germline V lookup: CDR1 WNHNN, CDR2 SYGVQD (reference sequence). CDR3 sequence reads: CASSEGPSNQPQHF. CDR3 coding DNA: TGCGCCAGCAGTGAGGGGCCTAGCAATCAGCCCCAGCATTTT.

This clone was found once. The V call is TRBV6-1, the J call TRBJ2-2, with D perhaps TRBD2 (5 bases). CDR3 size: 15 residues. Trimming cost V 3 bases and J 1 base, with 9 bases left between them. Germline CDR1 MNHNS, CDR2 SASEGT. CDR3 amino acids: CASSDLGLNTGELFF. For the CDR3, the DNA is TGTGCCAGCAGTGATCTCGGACTGAACACCGGGGAGCTGTTTTTT.

The chain employs TRBV6-1 and TRBJ1-5; D is uncertain. The CDR3 is made up of 13 amino acids. Deletions cut 8 bases from V and 1 base from J, with 9 bases between. Looked up from germline, CDR1 is MNHNS and CDR2 is SASEGT. Here the CDR3 DNA reads TGTGCCAGCGTAAGTAAGAGCAATCAGCCCCAGCATTTT. Amino acids: CASVSKSNQPQHF.

J is TRBJ2-3 and V is TRBV11-2; 9 bases are a match to TRBD2. V trimming: 1 base; J trimming: 6 bases; junction bases outside the gene matches: 5. CDR1 and CDR2 (germline): SGHAT, FQNNGV. This CDR3 has 15 amino acids. CDR3: CASSLGGRALDTQYF. DNA for the CDR3: TGTGCCAGCAGCTTAGGCGGGAGGGCCTTGGATACGCAGTATTTT.

The rearrangement uses TRBV4-2 and TRBJ2-7; 13 nucleotides align to TRBD2. The CDR3 covers 14 residues. Germline V CDR1 and CDR2: LGHNA, YNFKEQ. J lost 7 bases, V lost 1 base, and 1 base had no gene match. The CDR3 coding sequence is TGTGCCAGCAGCCAAGGACTAGCGGGAGGAGAGCAGTACTTC. Its protein is CASSQGLAGGEQYF.

This sequence joins TRBV10-3 and TRBJ2-3, with 8 bases that match TRBD2. V dropped 7 bases and J dropped 7; count of bases not matched to a gene: 10. The CDR3 is 14 residues long. Germline CDR1 is ENHRY and CDR2 is SYGVKD. The CDR3 coding sequence is TGTGCCATCAAAAGCGGGAGCGAGTTCTATACGCAGTATTTT. It is translated as CAIKSGSEFYTQYF.

The chain is built from TRBV28 and TRBJ2-7, with D perhaps matching TRBD2 (5 bases). Trimming left V 10 bases short and J 0 bases short, with 19 bases between. This CDR3 region has 15 residues. Per the germline V gene, CDR1 is MDHEN and CDR2 is SYDVKM. The CDR3 region has the DNA TGTGCCACCCAGGCTCCTAGGACTGACTCCTACGAGCAGTACTTC. Its protein product is CATQAPRTDSYEQYF. Using reference TRBV28 and TRBJ2-7 for the parts outside the CDR3, the full variable domain is DVKVTQSSRYLVKRTGEKVFLECVQDMDHENMFWYRQDPGLGLRLIYFSYDVKMKEKGDIPEGYSVSREKKERFSLILESASTNQTSMYLCATQAPRTDSYEQYFGPGTRLTVT.

The V and J genes are TRBV4-1 and TRBJ2-7; possibly TRBD2 for D (7 bases). CDR1 and CDR2 from the germline V gene are MGHRA and YSYEKL. Trimming removed 1 base at V and 1 base at J, with 17 bases between. The CDR3 totals 17 residues. CDR3 region: CASSQGLFRGASYEQYF. The DNA of the CDR3 is TGCGCCAGCAGCCAAGGGCTCTTTCGGGGGGCTTCCTACGAGCAGTACTTC.

A few counts support this clone. The chain links TRBV6-5 to TRBJ1-1; no definite D call. The CDR3 length is 14 residues. The germline CDR1 and CDR2 sequences are MNHEY and SVGAGI. The V end lost 0 bases, the J end lost 1 base, and 6 bases lay between the germline ends. As DNA, the CDR3 is TGTGCCAGCAGTTACTCGAATGGGAACACTGAAGCTTTCTTT. Amino acids: CASSYSNGNTEAFF.

Remarks on this clone: Other DNA variants within this sample encode the same CDR3. This sequence joins TRBV27 and TRBJ2-7; TRBD2 matches at 11 bases. Per the germline V gene, CDR1 is MNHEY and CDR2 is SMNVEV (reference sequence). The trim removed 2 bases at V and 4 bases at J, leaving 1 base unmatched. CDR3 length equals 14 residues. The CDR3 reads CASSLGTSGYEQYF. DNA of the CDR3: TGTGCCAGCAGTTTAGGGACTAGCGGTTACGAGCAGTACTTC.